The 27 T cell receptor beta chains below were found in one sample sequenced in a study of OX40 agonist ivuxolimab in advanced cancers. Clones were sequenced by immunoSEQ multiplex PCR, and TCRdb holds only the in-frame ones, with some missing. The sample records some 35,000 clones, around four fifths being singletons. Sequencing used CD4+ or CD8+ T cells sorted from blood, obtained in a trial of the OX40 agonist ivuxolimab. The receptors derive from an adult with an advanced solid tumor such as melanoma, head and neck, liver or kidney cancer.

V gene TRBV19 combines with J gene TRBJ1-6; TRBD1 matches 7 bases. In germline, CDR1 is LNHDA, CDR2 SQIVND (reference sequence). Trimming took 3 bases from V and 7 from J; bases not matched to a gene: 9. The CDR3 runs 16 residues. Here the CDR3 reads CASSIPRQGRNSPLHF. Here the CDR3 DNA reads TGTGCCAGTAGTATCCCTAGACAGGGAAGAAATTCACCCCTCCACTTT.

The rearrangement links TRBV19 to TRBJ2-3; D possibly corresponds to TRBD1 (5 bases). CDR1 and CDR2 from the germline V gene are LNHDA and SQIVND (reference sequence). The CDR3 totals 13 residues. V gave up 6 bases and J gave up 4 bases, with 11 bases separating them. The CDR3 coding sequence is TGTGCCAGTAGAACCCCAGGGCCAGATACGCAGTATTTT. It is translated as CASRTPGPDTQYF.

The chain has TRBV16 and TRBJ2-7; weak D call: TRBD1 (6 bases). The CDR3 has 14 residues. Trimming took off 4 bases at V and 0 bases at J, with 10 bases between the two ends. The V gene's germline CDR1 is KGHSY and CDR2 FQNENV. For the CDR3, the DNA is TGTGCCAGCAGCCCGCTGGACAGCTCCTACGAGCAGTACTTC. It specifies CASSPLDSSYEQYF. The whole variable domain, filled in from reference TRBV16 and TRBJ2-7, reads GEEVAQTPKHLVRGEGQKAKLYCAPIKGHSYVFWYQQVLKNEFKFLISFQNENVFDETGMPKERFSAKCLPNSPCSLEIQATKLEDSAVYFCASSPLDSSYEQYFGPGTRLTVT.

The chain employs TRBV14 and TRBJ2-7, with 7 bases lining up with TRBD1. Germline V gene data show CDR1 as SGHDN and CDR2 as FVKESK. The CDR3 contains 15 residues. V shed 1 base, J shed 6 bases, and the junction held 9 bases outside the gene matches. The CDR3 DNA reads as TGTGCCAGCAGCCAAGGCCTGGCCAGGGGGAGCGAGCAGTACTTC. Its translation: CASSQGLARGSEQYF.

This rearrangement joins TRBV28 to TRBJ1-1; D perhaps matches TRBD1 (5 bases). Trimming shortened V by 5 bases and J by 4 bases, and 14 bases separated the two germline ends. This CDR3 has 14 residues. Germline CDR1 MDHEN, CDR2 SYDVKM. Here the CDR3 DNA reads TGTGCCAGCAGTCTACAGGAGGGAGGCACTGAAGCTTTCTTT. This gives the protein CASSLQEGGTEAFF.

There are a few counts of this clone. This rearrangement joins TRBV5-1 to TRBJ2-3; no clear D gene. The V end was cut by 2 bases, the J end by 5 bases, with 9 bases between. In germline, CDR1 is SGHRS, CDR2 YFSETQ. This CDR3 contains 13 residues. The CDR3: CASSLGIGDTQYF. CDR3 nucleotide sequence: TGCGCCAGCAGCTTAGGTATCGGAGATACGCAGTATTTT.

This chain joins TRBV2 and TRBJ1-2, with D tentatively TRBD1 (6 bases). The germline gives CDR1 SNHLY, CDR2 FYNNEI. V was clipped by 5 bases and J by 6 bases, with 16 bases between them. There are 14 residues in the CDR3. The CDR3 sequence: CASSKTRGADGYTF. The CDR3 DNA reads as TGTGCCAGCAGTAAAACGCGGGGGGCGGATGGCTACACCTTC.

In nucleotides, the CDR3 is TGTGCCAGTTTGAGGCGGGGGGAAGAGACCCAGTACTTC. It encodes CASLRRGEETQYF. This chain uses TRBV19 with TRBJ2-5; 8 bases fit TRBD2. The J segment lost 3 bases and the V segment lost 8 bases, leaving 5 bases of the junction unmatched. The CDR3 has 13 residues. The germline V gene has CDR1 LNHDA and CDR2 SQIVND (reference sequence).

CDR3: CASSLTGGAAVEQYF. The CDR3 DNA reads TGTGCCAGCAGCTTAACGGGTGGGGCAGCGGTTGAGCAGTACTTC. This sequence joins TRBV7-3 and TRBJ2-7; D assignment may be TRBD1 or TRBD2 (5 bases each). Germline V CDR1 and CDR2: SGHTA, FQGTGA. The CDR3 length is 15 residues. V was pared by 0 bases and J by 7 bases, with 16 bases between.

The chain couples TRBV7-2 to TRBJ1-1; no clear D. The germline CDR1 and CDR2 sequences are SGHTA and FQGNSA. CDR3 length: 13 residues. Deletions cut 3 bases from V and 1 base from J, with 6 bases between. The CDR3 DNA reads as TGTGCCAGCAGCTTTGGTAAGAACACTGAAGCTTTCTTT. The encoded protein is CASSFGKNTEAFF. Full variable domain (rest looked up from reference TRBV7-2 and TRBJ1-1): GAGVSQSPSNKVTEKGKDVELRCDPISGHTALYWYRQSLGQGLEFLIYFQGNSAPDKSGLPSDRFSAERTGGSVSTLTIQRTQQEDSAVYLCASSFGKNTEAFFGQGTRLTVV.

The chain joins TRBV5-1 to TRBJ1-2; D is possibly TRBD1 (5 bases). The V gene's germline CDR1 is SGHRS and CDR2 YFSETQ. Trimming pared 0 bases from V and 0 bases from J, leaving 9 bases between. CDR3 length: 15 amino acids. CDR3 region: CASSLESGTNYGYTF. The CDR3 nucleotides are TGCGCCAGCAGCTTGGAGTCAGGGACTAACTATGGCTACACCTTC. Drawing the rest from reference TRBV5-1 and TRBJ1-2, the complete variable domain is KAGVTQTPRYLIKTRGQQVTLSCSPISGHRSVSWYQQTPGQGLQFLFEYFSETQRNKGNFPGRFSGRQFSNSRSEMNVSTLELGDSALYLCASSLESGTNYGYTFGSGTRLTVV.

The table lists this clone with a count of one. This chain joins TRBV9 and TRBJ2-7, with 11 bases lining up with TRBD1. This CDR3 region has 17 residues. V gave up 2 bases and J gave up 5 bases; unmatched junction bases: 12. Germline V gene lookup returns CDR1 SGDLS and CDR2 YYNGEE. CDR3 protein: CASSVTARTGGKNEQYF. CDR3 DNA sequence: TGTGCCAGCAGCGTGACCGCTCGGACAGGGGGCAAGAACGAGCAGTACTTC.

The genes are TRBV23-1 and TRBJ1-3; D remains unclear. TRBV23-1 is marked as an open reading frame, function uncertain. The CDR3 is 15 residues long. V lost 8 bases and J 5 bases, leaving 19 bases between the germline ends. The CDR3 loop is CASGRWNLCRNTIYF. In nucleotides, the CDR3 is TGCGCCAGCGGGCGGTGGAACTTATGTCGAAACACCATATATTTT.

The gene calls are TRBV18 and TRBJ1-3, with unresolved D. Trimming stripped 0 bases from V and 3 bases from J, with 9 bases between. Per germline, CDR1 KGHSH and CDR2 LQKENI. This CDR3 is 15 amino acids long. CDR3 in DNA: TGTGCCAGCTCACCACCGGCCATGGTTGGAAACACCATATATTTT. Translation: CASSPPAMVGNTIYF.

The J gene is TRBJ1-6, the V gene TRBV19; D not certain. Trimming pared 6 bases from V and 5 bases from J, leaving 17 bases between. This CDR3 contains 16 residues. CDR1 is LNHDA and CDR2 is SQIVND in the germline V gene (reference sequence). The CDR3 DNA reads as TGTGCCAGTAGCGTCAAAGTGGCCCCCCATAATTCACCCCTCCACTTT. The encoded protein is CASSVKVAPHNSPLHF.

The chain is built from TRBV6-5 and TRBJ2-2, with D perhaps assigned TRBD1 or TRBD2 (6 bases each). V lost 11 bases to trimming and J lost 1 base, with 17 bases between them. The CDR3 runs 15 residues. The V gene's germline CDR1 is MNHEY and CDR2 SVGAGI. The CDR3 sequence: CAAWGASVNTGELFF. The CDR3 bases are TGTGCCGCCTGGGGGGCCTCGGTGAACACCGGGGAGCTGTTTTTT.

The chain combines TRBV6-1 with TRBJ1-6, with 9 bases matching TRBD1. The length of the CDR3 is 14 residues. With V trimmed by 6 bases and J by 9 bases, 6 bases remained unmatched. Germline V gives CDR1 MNHNS, CDR2 SASEGT. CDR3 residues: CASSPDRGTSPLHF. Here the CDR3 DNA reads TGTGCCAGCAGCCCGGACAGGGGAACTTCACCCCTCCACTTT.

V usage is TRBV5-6 and J usage is TRBJ1-6; D ambiguous. Germline V gene sequence: CDR1 SGHDT, CDR2 YYEEEE. The CDR3 is 13 amino acids. V shed 0 bases and J shed 8 bases, with 6 bases lying between them. The CDR3 loop reads CASSLATYSPLHF. CDR3 sequence (DNA): TGTGCCAGCAGCTTGGCGACCTATTCACCCCTCCACTTT.

This sequence joins TRBV18 and TRBJ2-2; perhaps TRBD2 as D (7 bases). V lost 6 bases and J lost 1, with 9 bases in between. Germline assignment: CDR1 KGHSH and CDR2 LQKENI. The CDR3 has 14 amino acids. CDR3 DNA sequence: TGTGCCAGCTCGGGGGGGCTGAACACCGGGGAGCTGTTTTTT. It translates to CASSGGLNTGELFF.

V usage is TRBV2 and J usage is TRBJ2-7; maybe TRBD1 (5 bases). This CDR3 comprises 13 residues. The germline V gene encodes CDR1 SNHLY and CDR2 FYNNEI. Deletions cut 3 bases from V and 7 bases from J, with 13 bases between. In DNA form, the CDR3 reads TGTGCCAGCAGTGATGGATGGGGCGGAGAGCAGTACTTC. Residues: CASSDGWGGEQYF.

This clone was seen more than once but under ten times. The chain links TRBV5-1 to TRBJ2-3; 10 positions match TRBD2. The V segment lost 0 bases and the J segment 5 bases; nucleotides outside the gene matches: 6. The germline V gene encodes CDR1 SGHRS and CDR2 YFSETQ. This CDR3 region has 16 residues. The CDR3 reads CASSLGTSGRGDTQYF. CDR3 coding DNA: TGCGCCAGCAGCTTGGGGACTAGCGGAAGAGGAGATACGCAGTATTTT.

The chain is built from TRBV25-1 and TRBJ2-7; 9 nucleotides agree with TRBD2. Looked up from germline, CDR1 is MGHDK and CDR2 is SYGVNS. V dropped 1 base and J dropped 2; count of bases not matched to a gene: 3. This CDR3 comprises 15 residues. The CDR3 bases are TGTGCCAGCAGTGAATTAGGCGGGGGGGCCTACGAGCAGTACTTC. Amino acid sequence: CASSELGGGAYEQYF.

This clone showed up just once. The rearrangement links TRBV29-1 to TRBJ2-1, with no clear D. Germline CDR1 and CDR2: SQVTM and ANQGSEA. V was clipped by 6 bases and J by 8 bases, with 20 bases between them. The CDR3 is 14 residues long. The CDR3 reads CSVSAHGSRDEQFF. The CDR3 nucleotides read TGCAGCGTGTCGGCCCACGGCAGCCGGGATGAGCAGTTCTTC.

The rearrangement joins TRBV5-4 to TRBJ2-3; the D is unclear. The CDR3 sequence is 14 residues long. Between the trimmed V and J ends, which lost 0 bases and 0 bases, there was a span of 5 bases. Per the germline V gene, CDR1 is SGHNT and CDR2 is YYREEE (reference sequence). CDR3 protein: CASSLVSSTDTQYF. The CDR3 DNA is TGTGCCAGCAGCTTGGTCAGTAGCACAGATACGCAGTATTTT.

This chain uses TRBV7-3 with TRBJ1-1; 9 bases line up with TRBD1. Germline CDR1 reads SGHTA; CDR2 reads FQGTGA. This CDR3 is built from 14 residues. The V gene end was trimmed by 4 bases and the J gene end by 2 bases; junction bases not matched to a gene: 2. Written as DNA, the CDR3 is TGTGCCAGCAGCTCGGGACAGGGAAACACTGAAGCTTTCTTT. Amino acids: CASSSGQGNTEAFF.

The chain couples TRBV4-2 to TRBJ2-7; unclear D gene. V was trimmed by 0 bases and J by 4 bases, leaving 25 bases between them. This CDR3 region has 19 residues. CDR1 and CDR2 (germline): LGHNA, YNFKEQ. CDR3 sequence (DNA): TGTGCCAGCAGCCAAGAGCCCGTAATGGGCCGCGCTACCCGATACGAGCAGTACTTC. Its translation is CASSQEPVMGRATRYEQYF.

This chain links TRBV7-8 with TRBJ2-2; 8 bases align to TRBD2. This CDR3 has 16 amino acids. Trimming cost V 3 bases and J 1 base; bases outside gene matches: 4. The germline CDR1 and CDR2 sequences are SGHVS and FQNEAQ. The CDR3 DNA follows: TGTGCCAGCAGCTTTCGTACTAGCGGGAACACCGGGGAGCTGTTTTTT. This gives the protein CASSFRTSGNTGELFF.